This T cell receptor (beta chain) was identified during a study of cytomegalovirus exposure and HLA in healthy donors. 60 Vbeta and 13 Jbeta primers were used in PCR. Clones were sequenced by immunoSEQ multiplex PCR, and TCRdb holds only the in-frame ones, with some missing. The sample contains around 63,000 clones, around 80% of which appear only once. For this clone: One junction end disagrees with the germline gene, perhaps due to a read error.

In germline, CDR1 is SEHNR, CDR2 FQNEAQ (reference sequence). This CDR3 is 18 amino acids long. The chain has TRBV7-9 and TRBJ2-3; 8 bases are shared with TRBD1. The sample comprised PBMCs. This receptor was obtained from a man aged 40-49 years in good health and CMV-seronegative. Written as DNA, the CDR3 is TGTTCCAGCAGCCCTTATACTCAAAGACAGGGGCGTACAGATACGCAGTATTTT. This gives the protein CSSSPYTQRQGRTDTQYF. The full variable domain, completed using reference TRBV7-9 and TRBJ2-3, is DTGVSQNPRHKITKRGQNVTFRCDPISEHNRLYWYRQTLGQGPEFLTYFQNEAQLEKSRLLSDRFSAERPKGSFSTLEIQRTEQGDSAMYLCSSSPYTQRQGRTDTQYFGPGTRLTVL.